This T cell receptor beta chain was obtained from a study of PD-1 blockade in classical Hodgkin lymphoma. Notes on this clone: The antigen is unknown.

V lost 3 bases to trimming and J lost 9 bases, with 12 bases between them. The germline V gene encodes CDR1 SGHNT and CDR2 YENEEA. The CDR3 is made up of 13 amino acids. Time point in this sample: cycle 4 day 1 (C4D1), after about 6 weeks of nivolumab. All patients experienced relapse after autologous stem cell transplantation, and brentuximab vedotin exposure was variable. Measured with immunoSEQ multiplex PCR; TCRdb has only the in-frame clones, and not every one. The repertoire holds just under 65,000 clones, 75% to 95% seen once, with about a tenth in the top ten. Findings and caveats of the study: The authors have not defined what causes the repertoire differences, possibly disease activity or prior therapy. Healthy donors reportedly exceeded newly diagnosed patients in baseline TCR diversity. Those patients who began receiving nivolumab less than 1 year after ASCT had lower diversity, and they were excluded.

Sequences were derived from peripheral blood mononuclear cells (PBMCs), sampled before the fourth cycle of nivolumab. The V and J genes are TRBV11-3 and TRBJ2-4, with TRBD2 as a possible D gene (5 bases). The receptor comes from a human donor with classical Hodgkin lymphoma. The CDR3 spells CASSFAGQSIQYF. CDR3 in DNA: TGTGCCAGCAGCTTCGCGGGCCAAAGCATTCAGTACTTC.